The subject of this entry is one TCR beta chain. Only a few counts were recorded for this clonotype. Its antigen has not been determined. A much larger clone is a single base away; this may be a read error. The data were taken from a study of blood T cells in healthy people across ages (dated by TCRdb to between 2014 and 2017). General notes on the study: In model experiments, roughly one uniquely barcoded TCR beta cDNA molecule per two T cells was captured by template switching. Four age groups were formed from the donors: young (average approximately 17 years), middle-aged (just under 40), aged (over 55) and long-lived (more than 75). To avoid experimental bias, donors of different ages were distributed randomly across sequencing lanes. Using deep sequencing normalized with unique cDNA molecular identifiers, the study measured how TCR beta repertoire diversity changes with age. The study analyzed two additional independent replicas of 1 million unique cDNA reads from the same blood draw for two donors, one aged 18 to 30 and one aged 80 or older. Broader findings and caveats from the paper: Compared with the aged group, the long-lived group had more naive CD4+ T cells, fewer expanded clones and increased TCR diversity, suggesting age selection. A strong correlation was found between observed TCR beta diversity and the percentage of naive T cells measured by flow cytometry. As age increased, observed TCR beta diversity per million T cells dropped in a roughly linear way, and a significant reduction was already evident by age about 40. Estimates of total diversity from one million sequenced T cells were regarded as lower bounds and underestimates. Bulk unsorted PBMC profiling prevented conclusive comparison of naive and antigen-experienced compartments. Because donor CMV infection status was unknown, age-related changes in expanded clonotypes were potentially confounded.

After removal of 5 bases from V and 2 bases from J, the junction retains 2 bases not matched to a gene. The CDR3 has 15 amino acids, counting the end cysteine and phenylalanine. This entry keeps only the CDR3 DNA: 45 bases, framed from base 1. The germline V gene sets CDR1 to SGHVS and CDR2 to FNYEAQ. The donors were 40 or so Caucasian individuals from Russia, aged roughly 6 to 90 years, who were systemically healthy. Approximately 9.7 milliliters of peripheral blood were drawn from each donor into EDTA-treated Vacutainer tubes. Ficoll-Paque density-gradient centrifugation was used to isolate PBMCs, with at least 6.5 million per sample. Trizol reagent was used to extract total RNA from PBMCs, with at least 5 micrograms per sample. For every donor, an aliquot of PBMCs went through flow cytometry to measure the percentages of naive CD45RAhigh/CD27high T cells. Library prep was done by 5' RACE. The run used an Illumina HiSeq 2500. A second PCR of about 6 to 12 cycles was run with a J-beta primer mix and a sample-barcoded 5' primer. A template-switch 5' adaptor carrying 12 random nucleotides introduced a unique molecular identifier onto each TCR beta cDNA molecule. Each sample yielded at least 3 million CDR3-containing paired-end reads. First-strand cDNA was synthesized from all RNA with the Mint cDNA synthesis kit, primed by a TRBC-specific oligonucleotide. Following uracil-DNA glycosylase treatment, a first 18-cycle PCR with universal primers M1SS and BC2_uni_R was performed on all cDNA. The paper's processing steps were these. For normalization, 1 million high-quality reads, each with a distinct molecular identifier, were randomly selected from each sample. Reads sharing molecular identifiers were discarded rather than binned into consensus sequences. CDR3 identification, clonotype clustering and error correction used MiTCR with a Q25 quality threshold and the strictest error-elimination algorithm. A nonparametric unseen species model with Euler transformation was used to estimate lower-bound total TCR beta diversity. Clones were called with MiXCR by TCRdb after fastp trimmed the public reads at Q25, and only in-frame beta chains were retained. Rows with one shared CDR3 protein collapse into an entry with the most common genes and DNA. The V and J calls and clone size come from TCRdb's table, not from the authors' own analysis. A total of 850,000 or so distinct CDR3 sequences appear in this sample, 29% of them only once. The top ten hold roughly 17% of the sample.

What was sequenced was blood. The rearrangement joined TRBV7-6 to TRBJ2-6; 8 junctional bases match TRBD1. This receptor was identified in an elderly woman in good health. The DNA sequence is as follows: TGTGCCAGCAGCGCGACAGGGGCTGGGGCCAACGTCCTGACTTTC. The resulting protein is CASSATGAGANVLTF.